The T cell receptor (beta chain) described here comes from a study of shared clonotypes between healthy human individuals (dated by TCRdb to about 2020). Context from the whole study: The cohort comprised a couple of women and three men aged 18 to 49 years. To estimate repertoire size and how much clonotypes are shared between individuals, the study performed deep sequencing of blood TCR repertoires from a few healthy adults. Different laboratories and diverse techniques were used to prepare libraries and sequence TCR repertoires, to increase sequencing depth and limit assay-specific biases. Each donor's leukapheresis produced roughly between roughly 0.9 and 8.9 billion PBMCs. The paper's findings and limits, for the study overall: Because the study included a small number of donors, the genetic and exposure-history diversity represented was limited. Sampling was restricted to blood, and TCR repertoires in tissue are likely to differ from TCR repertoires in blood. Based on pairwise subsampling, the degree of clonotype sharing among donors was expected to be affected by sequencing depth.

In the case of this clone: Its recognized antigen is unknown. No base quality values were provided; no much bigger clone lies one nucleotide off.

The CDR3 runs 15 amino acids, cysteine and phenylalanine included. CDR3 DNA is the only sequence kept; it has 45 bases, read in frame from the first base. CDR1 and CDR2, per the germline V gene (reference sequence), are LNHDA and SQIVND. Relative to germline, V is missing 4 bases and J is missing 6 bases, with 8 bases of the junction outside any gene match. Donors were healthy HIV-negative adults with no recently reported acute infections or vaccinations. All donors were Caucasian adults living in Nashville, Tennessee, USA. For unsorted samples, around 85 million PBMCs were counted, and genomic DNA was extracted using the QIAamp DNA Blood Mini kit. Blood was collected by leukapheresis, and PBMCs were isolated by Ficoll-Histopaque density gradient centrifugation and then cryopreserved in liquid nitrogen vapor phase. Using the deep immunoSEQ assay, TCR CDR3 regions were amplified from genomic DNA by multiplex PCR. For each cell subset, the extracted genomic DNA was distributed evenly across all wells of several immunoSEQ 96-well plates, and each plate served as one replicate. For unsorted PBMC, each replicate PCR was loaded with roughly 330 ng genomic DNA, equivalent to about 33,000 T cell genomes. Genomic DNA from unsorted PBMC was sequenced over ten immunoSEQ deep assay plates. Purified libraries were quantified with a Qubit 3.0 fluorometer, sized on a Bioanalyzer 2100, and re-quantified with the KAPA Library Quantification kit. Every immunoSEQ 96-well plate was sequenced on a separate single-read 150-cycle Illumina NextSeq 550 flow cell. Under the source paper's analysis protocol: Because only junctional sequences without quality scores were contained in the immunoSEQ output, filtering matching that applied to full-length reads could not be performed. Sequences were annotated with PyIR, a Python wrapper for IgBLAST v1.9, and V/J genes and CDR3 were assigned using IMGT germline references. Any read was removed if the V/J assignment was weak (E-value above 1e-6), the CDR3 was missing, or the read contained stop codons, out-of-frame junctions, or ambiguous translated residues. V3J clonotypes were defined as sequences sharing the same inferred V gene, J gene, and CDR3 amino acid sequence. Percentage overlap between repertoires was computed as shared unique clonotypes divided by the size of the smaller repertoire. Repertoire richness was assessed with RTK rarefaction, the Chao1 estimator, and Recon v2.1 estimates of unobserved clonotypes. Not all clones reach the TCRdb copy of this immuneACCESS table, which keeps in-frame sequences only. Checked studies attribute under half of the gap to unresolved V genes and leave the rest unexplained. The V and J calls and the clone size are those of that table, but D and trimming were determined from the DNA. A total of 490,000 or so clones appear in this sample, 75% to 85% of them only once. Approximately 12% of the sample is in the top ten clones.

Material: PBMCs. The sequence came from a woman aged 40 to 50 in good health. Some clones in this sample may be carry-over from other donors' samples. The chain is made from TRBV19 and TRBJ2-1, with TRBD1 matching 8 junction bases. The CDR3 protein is CASSKGGTGGNEQFF. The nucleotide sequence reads TGTGCCAGTAGTAAAGGTGGGACAGGTGGCAATGAGCAGTTCTTC.